These 12 T cell receptor delta chains originate from one sample sequenced in a study of γδ T cells in repeated Plasmodium falciparum infection. With CATT, TCRdb re-called clones from the multiplex PCR reads. The profile shows 45,000 to 70,000 delta-chain clones, around 1.7% of them singletons. Bulk repertoires came from Vgamma9/Vdelta2+ or Vdelta2-negative gammadelta T cells flow-sorted from PBMC. Sequencing used gamma-delta T cells from blood. These receptors all come from a pool of human donors (malaria-infected and uninfected, not separated).

The sample holds a few counts of this clone. This probably arose from a read error, given a far larger clone one base away. The sample contains more than one DNA sequence encoding this CDR3. This rearrangement joins TRDV1 to TRDJ1, with TRDD3 identical over 7 bases. The CDR3 length is 21 residues. Germline CDR1 TSWWSYY, CDR2 QGS. The CDR3 spells CALGERPRYWGMVRYTDKLIF. CDR3 in DNA: TGTGCCCTTGGGGAACGTCCGAGGTACTGGGGAATGGTTCGGTACACCGATAAGCTCATCTTT.

Many counts were recorded for this clone. The amino acid sequence in TCRdb belongs to a much larger clone and departs from this DNA's translation at residue 3, likely a sequencing read error; the sequence shown is translated from the DNA. This chain links TRDV1 with TRDJ1, with TRDD3 matching over 9 bases. CDR1 is TSWWSYY, CDR2 QGS, per germline. This CDR3 has 16 residues. The DNA for the CDR3 is TGTGCTCCTGGGGAACTTTCGGCTGGGGGATCCTCTAAACTCATCTTT. Its translation is CAPGELSAGGSSKLIF.

This clone occurred many times. TCRdb records a much larger clone's protein for this DNA, with a difference at residue 7 that likely arises from a read error; the protein given is the translation of the DNA. J is TRDJ1 and V is TRDV1; TRDD3 matches at 7 bases. Germline V CDR1 and CDR2: TSWWSYY, QGS. The CDR3 loop spans 22 amino acids. V was clipped by 2 bases and J by 1 base; unmatched bases: 25. The CDR3 coding sequence is TGTGCTCTTGGGGAAGTGGCGACGTCCTGGGGATATTGGGAAAGCGTCACCGATAAACTCATCTTT. This encodes CALGEVATSWGYWESVTDKLIF.

In this sample, this clone turned up a few times. The protein that TCRdb holds for this DNA derives from a much larger clone and differs from the translated DNA at residue 18, which likely indicates a read error; the protein shown here is translated from the DNA. The V gene is TRDV1, the J gene TRDJ1; TRDD3 aligns across 7 bases. TCRdb gives no J gene; it was assigned here by matching the DNA to germline. Germline V gene data show CDR1 as TSWWSYY and CDR2 as QGS. The CDR3 has 22 residues. DNA of the CDR3: TGTGCTCTTGGGGAAGTGGTGACGTCCTGGGGATATTGGGAAAGCGTCACCGGTAAACTCATCTTT. As protein: CALGEVVTSWGYWESVTGKLIF.

Concerning this clone: The protein that TCRdb holds for this DNA derives from a much larger clone and differs from the translated DNA at residue 12, which likely indicates a read error; the protein shown here is translated from the DNA. The gene calls are TRDV1 and TRDJ1; 7 nucleotides match TRDD3. The J gene is not listed in TCRdb, so it was assigned here from a DNA match to germline. This CDR3 contains 21 residues. The germline V gene encodes CDR1 TSWWSYY and CDR2 QGS. V was pared by 0 bases and J by 6 bases, with 25 bases of the junction left unmatched. The CDR3 DNA reads TGTGCTCTTGGGGAACTATGTGGGTGCCTGGGGGGTATAGGGCGGGGGCATAAACTCATCTTT. It specifies CALGELCGCLGGIGRGHKLIF.

This clone was picked up a small number of times. This DNA's translation differs at residue 4 from TCRdb's protein, which comes from a much larger clone; a read error is likely, and the protein shown is translated from the DNA. The chain uses TRDV3 and TRDJ4; TRDD3 agrees at 7 bases. Since TCRdb gives no J gene, matching the DNA to germline was used here to assign it. CDR3 length equals 20 residues. Germline V CDR1 and CDR2: TVYSNPD, GDNSRS (reference sequence). J was trimmed by 3 bases and V by 0 bases; bases with no gene match: 28. CDR3 region: CAFRGPRQKWLGGARGPLIF. In DNA form, the CDR3 reads TGTGCCTTTAGAGGTCCCCGCCAGAAGTGGCTGGGGGGAGCCCGGGGACCCCTGATCTTT.

A note on this clone: The protein TCRdb gives is from a much larger clone and does not agree with this DNA's translation at residue 6, likely a read error; the protein shown here comes from the DNA. The rearrangement uses TRDV1 and TRDJ1; D remains unclear. Between the trimmed V and J ends, which lost 4 bases and 11 bases, there was a span of 17 bases. The CDR3 extends over 13 amino acids. CDR1 and CDR2 (germline): TSWWSYY, QGS. The chain's CDR3 is CALGGSWKGRLIF. The CDR3 DNA reads TGTGCTCTTGGGGGAAGCTGGAAAGGTCGGCTCATCTTT.

Note on this clone: TCRdb records a much larger clone's protein for this DNA, with a difference at residue 5 that likely arises from a read error; the protein given is the translation of the DNA. CDR3 region: CALGVRPFFPLLLGDTDKLIF. The CDR3 DNA is TGTGCTCTTGGGGTACGGCCCTTTTTCCCACTTTTACTGGGGGACACCGATAAACTCATCTTT. The V gene is TRDV1, the J gene TRDJ1; 8 bases line up with TRDD3. Assignment of the J gene here rests on matching the DNA to germline, because TCRdb gives none. After removal of 4 bases from V and 0 bases from J, the junction contained 22 bases not matched to a gene. CDR3 size: 21 residues. Germline V gene data show CDR1 as TSWWSYY and CDR2 as QGS.

This clone was seen only a few times. TCRdb's entry gives the protein of a much larger clone, which mismatches this DNA's translation at residue 17, likely from a read error; the protein reported here is translated from the DNA. The chain is built from TRDV1 and TRDJ3, with 10 bases lining up with TRDD3. CDR1 and CDR2 from the germline V gene are TSWWSYY and QGS. CDR3 length equals 20 residues. The CDR3 reads CALGGRVRTGGSWDTRKMFF. CDR3 DNA sequence: TGTGCTCTTGGGGGCAGGGTAAGAACTGGGGGATCCTGGGACACCCGAAAGATGTTTTTC.

To note about this clone: This likely came from a read error, as a far larger clone is one base away. Other DNA variants within this sample encode the same CDR3. The V call is TRDV1, the J call TRDJ4; D tentatively fits TRDD1 or TRDD3 (5 bases each). The J gene, not given by TCRdb, was assigned here from a germline match of the nucleotide sequence. There are 23 residues in the CDR3. From germline, CDR1 is TSWWSYY and CDR2 QGS. The germline V and J ends were trimmed by 0 bases and 3 bases, with 38 bases remaining between them. Here the CDR3 reads CALGELISSPIYEIWDLTGPLIF. The CDR3 DNA follows: TGTGCTCTTGGGGAACTAATTAGCAGCCCAATATACGAAATCTGGGATTTGACGGGACCCCTGATCTTT.

This clone has just a few counts. TCRdb shows a much larger clone's protein in place of this DNA's translation, and the two differ at residue 11, likely through a read error; the protein shown is translated from the DNA. The chain links TRDV2 to TRDJ1; 9 bases line up with TRDD3. V shed 0 bases and J 0 bases; nucleotides not matched to a gene: 13. The CDR3 has 19 amino acids. Germline V gene sequence: CDR1 GEAIGNYY, CDR2 EKD. The CDR3 DNA reads as TGTGCCTGTGACACCGCGGTGTGGGGGATATACCCGTACACCGATAAACTCATCTTT. This sequence encodes CACDTAVWGIYPYTDKLIF.

This clone came up many times. The protein recorded in TCRdb matches a much larger clone and deviates from this DNA's translation at residue 13, suggesting a read error; the protein here is obtained by translating the DNA. The chain couples TRDV2 to TRDJ1, with 11 bases identical to TRDD3. Per germline, CDR1 GEAIGNYY and CDR2 EKD. This CDR3 spans 16 amino acids. CDR3 bases: TGTGCCTGTGACACCGTTGGGGGATACGCATCCGATAGACTCATCTTT. Translation gives CACDTVGGYASDRLIF.